The 5 T cell receptor beta chains in this list originate from one sample, sequenced in a study of blood T cell repertoires in COVID-19. Sequenced by immunoSEQ multiplex PCR; TCRdb stores in-frame clones only, minus some. The sample yields approximately 69,000 clones, 80% to 90% seen once. The source material was peripheral blood. The receptors were sampled from a woman in her 70s with acute or convalescent COVID-19.

V usage is TRBV6-6 and J usage is TRBJ1-2, with D possibly TRBD1 on 5 matching bases. Germline V gene data show CDR1 as MNHNY and CDR2 as SVGAGI (reference sequence). CDR3 length equals 13 residues. Trimming took 2 bases from V and 4 from J, leaving 8 bases between them. This CDR3 is CASSYRGPYGYTF. In DNA form, the CDR3 reads TGTGCCAGCAGTTACAGGGGCCCCTATGGCTACACCTTC.

The chain uses TRBV28 and TRBJ1-5, with TRBD1 as a possible D gene (5 bases). The germline CDR1 and CDR2 sequences are MDHEN and SYDVKM. V lost 5 bases and J lost 3, with 11 bases in between. The CDR3 is made up of 14 amino acids. In nucleotides, the CDR3 is TGTGCCAGCAGTATGGGGGGTGCCAATCAGCCCCAGCATTTT. Its protein is CASSMGGANQPQHF.

The J gene is TRBJ1-1, the V gene TRBV5-1; no firm D call. V was clipped by 2 bases and J by 1 base, with 12 bases between them. The CDR3 length is 15 residues. Per the germline V gene, CDR1 is SGHRS and CDR2 is YFSETQ. The CDR3 reads CASSLFNPGNTEAFF. The CDR3, as DNA: TGCGCCAGCAGCTTATTTAATCCCGGGAACACTGAAGCTTTCTTT.

This clone appeared once. The rearrangement joins TRBV5-3 to TRBJ2-7; D gene ambiguous. TRBV5-3 is placed among ORFs of uncertain function. With 0 bases removed from V and 1 base from J, the gap between germline ends came to 8 bases. CDR3 length: 14 amino acids. The CDR3 sequence: CARSLERRSYEQYF. The CDR3 bases are TGTGCCAGAAGCTTGGAAAGGAGATCCTACGAGCAGTACTTC.

The chain employs TRBV7-8 and TRBJ1-5; 7 bases agree with TRBD1. V shed 5 bases, J shed 3 bases, and the junction held 4 bases outside the gene matches. There are 14 residues in the CDR3. Germline CDR1 and CDR2: SGHVS and FQNEAQ. DNA for the CDR3: TGTGCCAGCAGCCGGGACAGCTCCAATCAGCCCCAGCATTTT. Translation: CASSRDSSNQPQHF.